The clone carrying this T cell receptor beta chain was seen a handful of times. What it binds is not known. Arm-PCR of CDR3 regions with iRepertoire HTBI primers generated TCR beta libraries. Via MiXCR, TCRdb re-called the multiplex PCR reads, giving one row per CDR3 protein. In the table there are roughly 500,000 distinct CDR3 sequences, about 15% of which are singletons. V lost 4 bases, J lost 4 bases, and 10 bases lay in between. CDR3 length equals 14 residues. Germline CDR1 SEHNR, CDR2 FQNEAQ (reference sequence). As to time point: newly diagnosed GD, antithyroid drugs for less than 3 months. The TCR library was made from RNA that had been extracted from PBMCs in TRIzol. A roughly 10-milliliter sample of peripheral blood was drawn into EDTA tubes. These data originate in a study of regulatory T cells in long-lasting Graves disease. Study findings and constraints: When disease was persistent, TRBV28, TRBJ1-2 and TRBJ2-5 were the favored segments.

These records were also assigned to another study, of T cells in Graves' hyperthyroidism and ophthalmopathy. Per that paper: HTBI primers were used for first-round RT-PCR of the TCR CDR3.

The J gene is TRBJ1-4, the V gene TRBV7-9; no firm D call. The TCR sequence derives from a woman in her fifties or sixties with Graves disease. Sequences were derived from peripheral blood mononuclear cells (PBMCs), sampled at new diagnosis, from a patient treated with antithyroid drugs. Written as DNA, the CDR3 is TGTGCCAGCAGCTCCTTCCGGGGTAATGAAAAACTGTTTTTT. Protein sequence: CASSSFRGNEKLFF.